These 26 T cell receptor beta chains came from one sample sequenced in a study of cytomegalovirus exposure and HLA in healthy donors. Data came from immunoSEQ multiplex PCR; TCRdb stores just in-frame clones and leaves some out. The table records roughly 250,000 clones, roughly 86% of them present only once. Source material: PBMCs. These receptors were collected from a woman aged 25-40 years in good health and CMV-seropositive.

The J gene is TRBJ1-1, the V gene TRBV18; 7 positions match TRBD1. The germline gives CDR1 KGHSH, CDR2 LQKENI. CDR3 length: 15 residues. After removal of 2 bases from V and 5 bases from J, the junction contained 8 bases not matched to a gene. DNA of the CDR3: TGTGCCAGCTCACCAGCCTTACAGGGGACGACTGAAGCTTTCTTT. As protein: CASSPALQGTTEAFF.

CDR3 DNA: TGTGCCATCAGTGAGTCGAGGACAGGGCTAAACTATGGCTACACCTTC. Protein: CAISESRTGLNYGYTF. The chain links TRBV10-3 to TRBJ1-2; 8 positions match TRBD1. CDR1 is ENHRY and CDR2 is SYGVKD in the germline V gene. The CDR3 is 16 residues long. Trimming at V came to 0 bases and at J to 2 bases, leaving 5 bases not matched to a gene.

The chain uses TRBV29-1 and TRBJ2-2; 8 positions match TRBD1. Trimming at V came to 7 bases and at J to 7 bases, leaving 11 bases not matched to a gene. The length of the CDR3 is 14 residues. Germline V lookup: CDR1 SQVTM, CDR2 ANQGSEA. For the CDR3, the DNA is TGCAGCGCCCGACAGGGGTCTTATGGCGGGGAGCTGTTTTTT. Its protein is CSARQGSYGGELFF.

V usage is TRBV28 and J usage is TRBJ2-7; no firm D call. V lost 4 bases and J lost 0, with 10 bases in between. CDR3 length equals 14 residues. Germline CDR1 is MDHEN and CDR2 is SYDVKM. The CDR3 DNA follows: TGTGCCAGCAGTTCTTTACCCAGCTCCTACGAGCAGTACTTC. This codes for CASSSLPSSYEQYF. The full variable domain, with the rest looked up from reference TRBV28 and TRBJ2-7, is DVKVTQSSRYLVKRTGEKVFLECVQDMDHENMFWYRQDPGLGLRLIYFSYDVKMKEKGDIPEGYSVSREKKERFSLILESASTNQTSMYLCASSSLPSSYEQYFGPGTRLTVT.

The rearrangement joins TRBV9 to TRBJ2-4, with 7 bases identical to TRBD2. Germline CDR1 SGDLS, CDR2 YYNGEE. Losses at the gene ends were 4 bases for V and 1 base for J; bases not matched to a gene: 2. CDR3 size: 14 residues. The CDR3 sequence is CASSPGGAKNIQYF. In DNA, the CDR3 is TGTGCCAGCAGCCCCGGGGGGGCCAAAAACATTCAGTACTTC.

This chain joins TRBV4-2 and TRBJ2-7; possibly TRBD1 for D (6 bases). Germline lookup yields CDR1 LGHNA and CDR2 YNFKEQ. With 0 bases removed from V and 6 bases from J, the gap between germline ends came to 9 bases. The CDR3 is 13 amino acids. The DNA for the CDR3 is TGTGCCAGCAGCCAAGAGTTAGGGGGCGAGCAGTACTTC. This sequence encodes CASSQELGGEQYF.

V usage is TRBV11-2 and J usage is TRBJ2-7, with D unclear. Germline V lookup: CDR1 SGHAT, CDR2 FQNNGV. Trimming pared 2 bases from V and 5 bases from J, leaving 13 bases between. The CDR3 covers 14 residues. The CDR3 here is CASSLFVGYDEQYF. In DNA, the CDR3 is TGTGCCAGCAGCTTATTCGTCGGGTATGACGAGCAGTACTTC.

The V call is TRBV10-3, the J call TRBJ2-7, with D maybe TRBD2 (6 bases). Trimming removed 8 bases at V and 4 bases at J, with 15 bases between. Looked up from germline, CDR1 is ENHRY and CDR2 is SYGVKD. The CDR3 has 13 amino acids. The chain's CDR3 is CAIGVQGGYEQYF. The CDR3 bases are TGTGCCATCGGGGTGCAGGGAGGATACGAGCAGTACTTC.

The chain's CDR3 is CASLSPDRGLGNEQFF. The CDR3 region has the DNA TGCGCCAGCCTTAGCCCGGACAGGGGGCTGGGGAATGAGCAGTTCTTC. The V gene is TRBV5-1, the J gene TRBJ2-1; 11 bases fit TRBD1. The germline V gene encodes CDR1 SGHRS and CDR2 YFSETQ. J gave up 7 bases and V 7 bases, and 13 bases lay outside the gene matches. The CDR3 is 16 residues long.

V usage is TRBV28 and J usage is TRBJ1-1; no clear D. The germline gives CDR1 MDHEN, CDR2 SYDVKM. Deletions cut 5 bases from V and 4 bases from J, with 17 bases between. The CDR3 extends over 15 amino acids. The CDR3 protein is CASSPTVTSFTEAFF. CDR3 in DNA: TGTGCCAGCAGTCCCACGGTCACTTCGTTCACTGAAGCTTTCTTT.

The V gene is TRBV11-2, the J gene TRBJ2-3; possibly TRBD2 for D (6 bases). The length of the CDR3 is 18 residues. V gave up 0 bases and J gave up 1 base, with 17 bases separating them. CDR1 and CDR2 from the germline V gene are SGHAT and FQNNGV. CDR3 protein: CASSLEVAGRRGTDTQYF. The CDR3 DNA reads TGTGCCAGCAGCTTAGAAGTGGCCGGGAGACGGGGCACAGATACGCAGTATTTT.

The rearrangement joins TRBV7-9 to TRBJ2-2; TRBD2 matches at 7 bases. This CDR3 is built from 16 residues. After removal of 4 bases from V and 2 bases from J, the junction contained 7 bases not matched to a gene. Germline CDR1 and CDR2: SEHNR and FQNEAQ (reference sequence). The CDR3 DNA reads TGTGCCAGCAGCTACCCCCCGGGACTAAACACCGGGGAGCTGTTTTTT. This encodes CASSYPPGLNTGELFF.

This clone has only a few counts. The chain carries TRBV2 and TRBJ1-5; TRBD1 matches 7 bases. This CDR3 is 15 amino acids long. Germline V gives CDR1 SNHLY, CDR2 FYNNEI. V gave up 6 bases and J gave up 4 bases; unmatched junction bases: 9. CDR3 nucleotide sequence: TGTGCCAGCAGGGCAAGGACAGGTGGAAATCAGCCCCAGCATTTT. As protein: CASRARTGGNQPQHF.

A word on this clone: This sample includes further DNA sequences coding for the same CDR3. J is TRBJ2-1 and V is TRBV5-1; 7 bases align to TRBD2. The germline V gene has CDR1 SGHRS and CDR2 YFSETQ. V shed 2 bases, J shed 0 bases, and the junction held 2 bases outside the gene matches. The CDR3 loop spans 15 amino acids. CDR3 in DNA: TGCGCCAGCAGCTTAATAGCGGGCTCCTACAATGAGCAGTTCTTC. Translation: CASSLIAGSYNEQFF.

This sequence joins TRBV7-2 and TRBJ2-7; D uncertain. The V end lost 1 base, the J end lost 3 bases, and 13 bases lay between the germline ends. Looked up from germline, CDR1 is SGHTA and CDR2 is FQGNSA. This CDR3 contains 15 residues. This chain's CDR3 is CASSLVLLGYYEQYF. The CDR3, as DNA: TGTGCCAGCAGCTTAGTTTTGCTAGGCTACTACGAGCAGTACTTC.

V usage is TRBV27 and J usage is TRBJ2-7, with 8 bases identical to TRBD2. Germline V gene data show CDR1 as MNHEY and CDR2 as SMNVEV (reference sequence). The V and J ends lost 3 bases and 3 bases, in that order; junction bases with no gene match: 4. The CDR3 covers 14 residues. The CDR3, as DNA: TGTGCCAGCAGTTTGAATAGCGGGATCTACGAGCAGTACTTC. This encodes CASSLNSGIYEQYF.

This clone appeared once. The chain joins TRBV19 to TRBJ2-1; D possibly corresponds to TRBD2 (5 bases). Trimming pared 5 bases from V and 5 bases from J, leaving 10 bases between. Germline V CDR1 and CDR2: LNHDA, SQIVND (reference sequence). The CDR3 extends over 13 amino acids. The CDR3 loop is CASSFLADNEQFF. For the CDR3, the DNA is TGTGCCAGTAGTTTTCTAGCTGACAATGAGCAGTTCTTC.

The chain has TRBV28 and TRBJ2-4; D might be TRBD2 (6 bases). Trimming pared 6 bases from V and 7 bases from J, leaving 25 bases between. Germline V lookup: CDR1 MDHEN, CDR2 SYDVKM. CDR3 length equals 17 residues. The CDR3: CASSLPSGVNLANIQYF. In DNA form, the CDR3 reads TGTGCCAGCAGCCTTCCTTCGGGAGTTAATCTGGCGAACATTCAGTACTTC.

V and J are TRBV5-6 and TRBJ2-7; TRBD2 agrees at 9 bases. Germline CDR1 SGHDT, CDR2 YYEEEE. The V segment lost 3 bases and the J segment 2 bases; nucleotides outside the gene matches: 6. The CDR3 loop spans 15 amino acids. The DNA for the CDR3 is TGTGCCAGCAGCTACCCGACTAGCGGAACCTACGAGCAGTACTTC. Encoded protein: CASSYPTSGTYEQYF.

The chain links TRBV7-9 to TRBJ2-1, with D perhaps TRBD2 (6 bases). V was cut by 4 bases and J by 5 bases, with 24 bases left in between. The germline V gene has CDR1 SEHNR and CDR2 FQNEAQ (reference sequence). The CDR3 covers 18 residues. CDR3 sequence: CASSSPYLVASENNEQFF. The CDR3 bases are TGTGCCAGCAGCTCGCCATACCTAGTGGCTAGCGAGAACAATGAGCAGTTCTTC.

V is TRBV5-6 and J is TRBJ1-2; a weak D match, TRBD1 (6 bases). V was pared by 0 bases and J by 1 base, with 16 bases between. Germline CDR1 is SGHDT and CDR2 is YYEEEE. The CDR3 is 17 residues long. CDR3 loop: CASSLASEGGFNYGYTF. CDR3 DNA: TGTGCCAGCAGCTTGGCCTCGGAAGGGGGATTTAACTATGGCTACACCTTC.

CDR3 coding DNA: TGTGCCAGCAGTTACTCGGGGGGTGAAGCTTTCTTT. Amino acid sequence: CASSYSGGEAFF. The V call is TRBV6-5, the J call TRBJ1-1; D is perhaps TRBD1 (5 bases). The CDR3 consists of 12 residues. Trimming left V 0 bases short and J 7 bases short, with 6 bases between. The germline gives CDR1 MNHEY, CDR2 SVGAGI.

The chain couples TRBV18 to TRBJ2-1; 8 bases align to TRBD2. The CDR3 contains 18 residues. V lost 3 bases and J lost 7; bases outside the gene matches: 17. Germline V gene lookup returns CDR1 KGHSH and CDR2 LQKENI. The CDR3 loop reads CASSPNMVLAGGKNEQFF. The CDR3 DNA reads TGTGCCAGCTCACCTAACATGGTGTTGGCGGGAGGTAAAAATGAGCAGTTCTTC. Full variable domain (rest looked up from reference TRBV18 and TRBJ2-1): NAGVMQNPRHLVRRRGQEARLRCSPMKGHSHVYWYRQLPEEGLKFMVYLQKENIIDESGMPKERFSAEFPKEGPSILRIQQVVRGDSAAYFCASSPNMVLAGGKNEQFFGPGTRLTVL.

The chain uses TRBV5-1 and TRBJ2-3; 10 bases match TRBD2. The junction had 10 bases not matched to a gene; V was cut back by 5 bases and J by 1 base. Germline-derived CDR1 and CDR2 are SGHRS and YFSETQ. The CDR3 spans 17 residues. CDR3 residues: CASRTGTSDWGTDTQYF. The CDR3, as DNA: TGCGCCAGCAGGACCGGGACTAGCGATTGGGGCACAGATACGCAGTATTTT. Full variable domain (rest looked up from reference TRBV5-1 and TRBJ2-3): KAGVTQTPRYLIKTRGQQVTLSCSPISGHRSVSWYQQTPGQGLQFLFEYFSETQRNKGNFPGRFSGRQFSNSRSEMNVSTLELGDSALYLCASRTGTSDWGTDTQYFGPGTRLTVL.

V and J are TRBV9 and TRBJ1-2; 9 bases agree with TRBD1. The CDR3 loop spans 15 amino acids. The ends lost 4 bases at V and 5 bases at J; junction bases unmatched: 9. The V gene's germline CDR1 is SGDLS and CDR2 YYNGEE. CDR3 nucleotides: TGTGCCAGCAGCTTACAACCGGGACAGGGTTATGGCTACACCTTC. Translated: CASSLQPGQGYGYTF. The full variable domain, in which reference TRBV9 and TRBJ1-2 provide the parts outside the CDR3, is DSGVTQTPKHLITATGQRVTLRCSPRSGDLSVYWYQQSLDQGLQFLIQYYNGEERAKGNILERFSAQQFPDLHSELNLSSLELGDSALYFCASSLQPGQGYGYTFGSGTRLTVV.

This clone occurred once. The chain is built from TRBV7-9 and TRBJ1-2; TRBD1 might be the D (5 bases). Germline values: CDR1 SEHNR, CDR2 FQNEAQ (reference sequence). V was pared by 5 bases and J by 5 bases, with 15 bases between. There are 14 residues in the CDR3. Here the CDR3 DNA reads TGTGCCAGCAGCCAGCCGGGGGTTCAATATGGCTACACCTTC. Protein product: CASSQPGVQYGYTF. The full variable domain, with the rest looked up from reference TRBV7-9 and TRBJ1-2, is DTGVSQNPRHKITKRGQNVTFRCDPISEHNRLYWYRQTLGQGPEFLTYFQNEAQLEKSRLLSDRFSAERPKGSFSTLEIQRTEQGDSAMYLCASSQPGVQYGYTFGSGTRLTVV.